This TCR beta chain was retrieved from a study of shared clonotypes between healthy human individuals. The CDR3 consists of 20 residues. V was pared by 5 bases and J by 0 bases, with 12 bases of the junction left unmatched. Germline V gives CDR1 MNHEY, CDR2 SMNVEV (reference sequence). Genomic DNA of each subset was evenly split across several immunoSEQ plates. Per the original data handling: With immunoSEQ giving junction-only sequences and no quality scores, filtering differed. Method: immunoSEQ multiplex PCR; TCRdb's copy keeps in-frame clones and lacks some. V and J calls and clone size are those listed in that table; D and trimming were worked out from the DNA. Of millions of clones in the sample, about 92% are singletons; the top ten hold around 0.14%.

The chain employs TRBV27 and TRBJ2-6; TRBD2 matches at 11 bases. Sequences were obtained from naive CD4+ T cells sorted from blood. The subset is: CD45RA+ positively selected. The source of this sequence is a man aged 18 to 29 in good health. The CDR3 DNA follows: TGTGCCAGCAGTCAACGGGAAACCGGGACTAGCGGCTCTGGGGCCAACGTCCTGACTTTC. Translated, it gives CASSQRETGTSGSGANVLTF.